The sequence of this T cell receptor beta chain was determined in a study of shared clonotypes between healthy human individuals. The wider study: Per donor, three plates held CD4 naive cells, three held CD4 memory, two held CD8 naive and one held CD8 memory. Study-level results: Large depth notwithstanding, sorted-subset sequencing proved incomplete by rarefaction. Generation probabilities were higher for clonotypes shared across all four sorted-subset donors than for unshared ones.

Germline V gene sequence: CDR1 SGHNT, CDR2 YYREEE (reference sequence). CDR3 length: 15 amino acids. The V segment lost 0 bases and the J segment 4 bases; nucleotides outside the gene matches: 3. About this clone itself: Its antigen is not known.

Per the authors' pipeline: For the immunoSEQ data, sequences were junction-only without quality scores, so filtering differed. Generated by immunoSEQ multiplex PCR, the TCRdb table keeps only in-frame clones and is missing some. V, J and clone size derive from that table, while D and trimming were established from the DNA sequence. The sample holds a few million clones, approximately 96% seen once. Sequencing used naive CD4+ T cells sorted from blood. Stated subset: CD45RA+ positively selected. The chain links TRBV5-4 to TRBJ2-1, with TRBD1 matching 8 bases. This sequence originates from a young man in good health. CDR3 residues: CASSLGDRTYNEQFF. The CDR3 region has the DNA TGTGCCAGCAGCTTGGGGGACAGGACTTACAATGAGCAGTTCTTC.